The 23 T cell receptor beta chains in this list originate from one sample, sequenced in a study of CXCR3-negative and CXCR3-positive naive CD8 T cells. Each TRB cDNA library was prepared by 5' RACE (with UMI labels). TCRdb reprocessed the 5' RACE reads; each CDR3 protein has one entry and no DNA is given. The sample table sets out roughly 40,000 distinct CDR3 sequences. Sequencing was done on a sample of naive CXCR3- CD8+ T cells from blood. The sample's subset: CD45RO-CCR7+CD27+CD95- naive CD8+ T cells lacking CXCR3 (TNR3-). The receptors were gathered from a human donor in good health. Some clones in this sample may be carry-over from other donors' samples.

The V gene is TRBV29-1, the J gene TRBJ2-2; TCRdb reports TRBD2, a call that lacks DNA to check it against. This CDR3 has 14 amino acids. The germline gives CDR1 SQVTM, CDR2 ANQGSEA. The CDR3 protein is CSVETSGTTGELFF.

The rearrangement joins TRBV12-3 or TRBV12-4 to TRBJ2-3; TCRdb gives TRBD2 as the D gene, but with no DNA this cannot be confirmed. CDR3 length equals 15 residues. The CDR3 sequence is CASSPPSGGQDTQYF.

The chain recombines TRBV25-1 with TRBJ2-7; TCRdb names TRBD1, which stays unverified in the absence of DNA. This CDR3 spans 14 amino acids. The germline gives CDR1 MGHDK, CDR2 SYGVNS. CDR3 sequence reads: CASSVDRQPYEQYF.

V gene TRBV28 combines with J gene TRBJ2-1; TCRdb lists TRBD2, though no DNA is available to test this call. Germline loops: CDR1 MDHEN, CDR2 SYDVKM. This CDR3 is built from 15 residues. This CDR3 is CASSYGLAGGNEQFF.

V and J are TRBV19 and TRBJ2-3; TCRdb reports TRBD2, a call that lacks DNA to check it against. The V gene's germline CDR1 is LNHDA and CDR2 SQIVND (reference sequence). The CDR3 extends over 16 amino acids. The CDR3 loop is CASSPWGGLAGDTQYF.

The gene calls are TRBV28 and TRBJ2-7; TCRdb returns TRBD1, unconfirmable since there is no DNA. The CDR3 contains 13 residues. In germline, CDR1 is MDHEN, CDR2 SYDVKM. CDR3 sequence: CASRVQGVDEQYF.

The chain links TRBV7-9 to TRBJ2-5; TCRdb calls TRBD1, which cannot be checked without DNA. CDR1 and CDR2 (germline): SEHNR, FQNEAQ (reference sequence). CDR3 size: 15 residues. CDR3 residues: CASSPRIQGRETQYF.

V gene TRBV7-9 combines with J gene TRBJ2-3. Germline CDR1 SEHNR, CDR2 FQNEAQ (reference sequence). This CDR3 has 16 residues. The chain's CDR3 is CASSYQTSGGTDTQYF. Based on the CDR3 plus reference TRBV7-9 and TRBJ2-3, the full variable domain is DTGVSQNPRHKITKRGQNVTFRCDPISEHNRLYWYRQTLGQGPEFLTYFQNEAQLEKSRLLSDRFSAERPKGSFSTLEIQRTEQGDSAMYLCASSYQTSGGTDTQYFGPGTRLTVL.

This chain uses TRBV4-1 with TRBJ2-2. CDR3 length equals 13 residues. CDR1 and CDR2 from the germline V gene are MGHRA and YSYEKL. The CDR3 region is CASSPFDTGELFF.

The V call is TRBV7-9, the J call TRBJ2-1; there is no DNA to check the TCRdb D call of TRBD1. Germline CDR1 SEHNR, CDR2 FQNEAQ (reference sequence). This CDR3 spans 14 amino acids. CDR3 sequence reads: CASSRQGARDEQFF.

The chain uses TRBV27 and TRBJ2-1; absent DNA, TCRdb's TRBD2 call cannot be checked. This CDR3 is built from 14 residues. Looked up from germline, CDR1 is MNHEY and CDR2 is SMNVEV (reference sequence). The CDR3 reads CASSPTSGGYEQFF.

The chain employs TRBV7-9 and TRBJ1-1; TCRdb calls TRBD1, which cannot be checked without DNA. This CDR3 has 15 residues. CDR1 is SEHNR and CDR2 is FQNEAQ in the germline V gene (reference sequence). The CDR3: CASSLADRMNTEAFF.

The chain links TRBV5-1 to TRBJ2-1. This CDR3 is built from 16 residues. Per germline, CDR1 SGHRS and CDR2 YFSETQ. The CDR3 spells CASSLETEPPYNEQFF.

This chain uses TRBV7-9 with TRBJ2-3; TCRdb indicates TRBD1, and absent DNA this call remains unverified. CDR3 length equals 15 residues. From germline, CDR1 is SEHNR and CDR2 FQNEAQ (reference sequence). CDR3 sequence: CASSTWTGGTDTQYF. Variable domain in full (rest from reference TRBV7-9 and TRBJ2-3): DTGVSQNPRHKITKRGQNVTFRCDPISEHNRLYWYRQTLGQGPEFLTYFQNEAQLEKSRLLSDRFSAERPKGSFSTLEIQRTEQGDSAMYLCASSTWTGGTDTQYFGPGTRLTVL.

The chain uses TRBV7-2 and TRBJ2-1. Per germline, CDR1 SGHTA and CDR2 FQGNSA. The CDR3 spans 14 residues. The CDR3 spells CASSSPNRMNEQFF.

V gene TRBV10-3 combines with J gene TRBJ2-3; with no DNA, the TCRdb D assignment of TRBD2 cannot be verified. Per the germline V gene, CDR1 is ENHRY and CDR2 is SYGVKD. CDR3 size: 15 residues. CDR3 protein: CATRDPTSSTDTQYF.

By frequency, this clonotype registers medium-sized (0.01 to 0.1%). V is TRBV6-1 and J is TRBJ2-1; TCRdb's D call of TRBD1 is untestable without DNA. The CDR3 sequence is 13 residues long. Germline CDR1 MNHNS, CDR2 SASEGT. The CDR3 protein is CASTPGSYNEQFF.

The gene calls are TRBV11-3 and TRBJ2-5; TCRdb names TRBD1, which stays unverified in the absence of DNA. There are 13 residues in the CDR3. Germline CDR1 and CDR2: SGHNT and YENEEA. CDR3 sequence reads: CASSPGGLKTQYF.

J is TRBJ1-5 and V is TRBV9; the TCRdb D gene call, TRBD1, has no DNA to confirm it. The CDR3 has 14 residues. Germline CDR1 reads SGDLS; CDR2 reads YYNGEE. The chain's CDR3 is CASSSGPGNQPQHF.

The chain has TRBV5-1 and TRBJ2-7. The CDR3 length is 14 residues. The germline CDR1 and CDR2 sequences are SGHRS and YFSETQ. CDR3 sequence: CASSFFGDSYEQYF.

The chain links TRBV4-1 to TRBJ2-2. The CDR3 spans 12 residues. Germline loops: CDR1 MGHRA, CDR2 YSYEKL. Here the CDR3 reads CASSQGGGELFF.

The chain couples TRBV5-6 to TRBJ2-1. The CDR3 loop spans 14 amino acids. Germline V gives CDR1 SGHDT, CDR2 YYEEEE. CDR3 protein: CASSEDGSYNEQFF.

The chain uses TRBV20-1 and TRBJ1-3; the TRBD1 assignment by TCRdb is unverifiable without DNA. The CDR3 is 18 residues long. The germline V gene has CDR1 DFQATT and CDR2 SNEGSKA (reference sequence). The chain's CDR3 is CSARDIRRQGEAGNTIYF.